Described below is a single T cell receptor beta chain sequence and its context. An end of the junction differs from the germline gene, which may be a read error. The sample carries other DNA sequences with the same CDR3. Generated by immunoSEQ multiplex PCR, the TCRdb table keeps only in-frame clones and is missing some. The sample shows about 150,000 clones, about 93% of them seen only once. The data derive from a study of T cell responses to AZD1222 COVID-19 vaccine. Sequenced material: peripheral blood, taken on day 0 of AZD1222 vaccination. The sequence was collected from an adult in good health.

Written as DNA, the CDR3 is TGTGCCAGCAGCCGGCGGCTCGGGGGCATTAACTACGAGCAGTACTTT. Protein: CASSRRLGGINYEQYF. This chain uses TRBV14 with TRBJ2-7; perhaps D is TRBD1 or TRBD2 (6 bases each). The length of the CDR3 is 16 residues. Germline V gene lookup returns CDR1 SGHDN and CDR2 FVKESK.